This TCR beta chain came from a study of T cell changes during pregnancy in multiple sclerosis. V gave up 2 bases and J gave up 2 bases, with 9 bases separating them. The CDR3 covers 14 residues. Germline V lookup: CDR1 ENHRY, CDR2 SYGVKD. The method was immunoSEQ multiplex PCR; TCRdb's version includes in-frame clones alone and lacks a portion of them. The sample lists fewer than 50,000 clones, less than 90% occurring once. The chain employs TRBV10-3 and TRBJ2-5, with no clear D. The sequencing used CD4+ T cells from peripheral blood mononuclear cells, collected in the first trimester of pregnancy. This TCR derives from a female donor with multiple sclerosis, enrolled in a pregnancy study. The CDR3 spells CAISESGRQETQYF. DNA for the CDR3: TGTGCCATCAGTGAGAGTGGCAGACAAGAGACCCAGTACTTC.